This TCR beta chain stems from a study of CD8 T cells in Susac syndrome (dated by TCRdb to between 2018 and 2021). Study-wide context: Of the Susac syndrome patients who were sequenced, over five had clinically active disease and 8 or 9 were in clinical remission. At the time of blood withdrawal, Susac syndrome patients were either therapy-naive, taking corticosteroids (with some also receiving IVIg), or on IVIg alone. Whether CD8+ T cell activation and differentiation in Susac syndrome was antigen driven was tested using repertoire sequencing. CD8+ T cell repertoire clonality was compared between eleven to twelve healthy donors, around 14 Susac syndrome patients and approximately 16 multiple sclerosis patients.

Study-wide findings and limitations: Approximately 17 and five Susac-specific public clones were found in the total CD8+ and CD8+ TEMRA repertoires, respectively. CD8+ repertoires in Susac syndrome showed clonal expansion, which was highest in CD8+ TEMRA cells and was greater in clinically active patients than in remitting patients. The study acknowledged that relatively few individuals were included in the TCR sequencing and HLA analysis.

CDR1 DFQATT and CDR2 SNEGSKA are derived from the germline V gene (reference sequence). From V the trimming removes 5 bases and from J it removes 4 bases, while the gene matches leave 7 bases of the junction unaccounted for. From the cysteine through the phenylalanine, the CDR3 covers 13 amino acids. Only the CDR3 portion is preserved as DNA: 39 bases, with reading frame beginning at the first base. Peripheral blood CD8+ and CD4+ T cells from healthy donors, Susac syndrome patients and multiple sclerosis patients were profiled using high-throughput TCR beta sequencing. Recently defined diagnostic criteria for definite or probable disease were met by the Susac syndrome patients. Bulk CD8+ and CD4+ T cells were purified by magnetic negative isolation, while CD8+ TEMRA cells were enriched using FACS. Blood was collected in EDTA tubes and processed within 24 hours, with PBMCs isolated through density gradient centrifugation. PBMCs intended for TCR sequencing were cryopreserved in liquid nitrogen and thawed later in a water bath at 37 degrees C. The sorted or isolated CD4+, CD8+ and CD8+ TEMRA cells reached a purity of at least 90%.

In regard to this clonotype: Which antigen it targets is not known. It has no much larger one-base neighbor in the sample; base qualities were not kept.

RNA was extracted using the RNeasy kit, and roughly 0.5 to 1 ug of the RNA was reverse transcribed with random hexamers. TCR beta CDR3 regions were amplified with the immunoSEQ multiplex PCR assay covering 54 Vbeta and 13 Jbeta segments. PCR amplification bias was corrected using a synthetic template baseline for primer optimization and computational correction. From the authors' description of their analysis: Reads were assigned to V, D and J genes according to IMGT and analyzed in immunoSEQ Analyzer, with only productive sequences retained. Clonality was computed as one minus Shannon entropy normalized by log2 of the number of productive unique sequences. For each patient and control, public and private clones were evaluated within the 100 most prevalent clones. A clone was defined as Susac-specific if it was absent from the healthy and MS cohorts, from about 1,100 published viral clones and from other ImmuneACCESS disease sequences. In-frame beta chains were kept once TCRdb had trimmed the public reads at Q25 with fastp and called clones with MiXCR. Rows matching on CDR3 protein sequence are summarized as one entry with the most common DNA and genes. TCRdb's processing, not the authors', yielded these V and J calls. In this sample the table shows some 110,000 distinct CDR3 sequences, less than 95% of which occur a single time. Jointly, the top ten make up roughly 0.43% of the sample.

The specimen sequenced was CD8+ T cells from PBMCs. Recombination connected TRBV20-1 to TRBJ1-1; 7 middle bases align to TRBD1. This receptor was taken from a human donor with Susac syndrome. Read as DNA, the sequence is TGCAGTGCTGGGGAACAGGGGAGCACTGAAGCTTTCTTT. The encoded protein is CSAGEQGSTEAFF.